These T cell receptor beta chains were read from a single sample in a study of CXCR3-negative and CXCR3-positive naive CD8 T cells. TCRdb re-called the 5' RACE reads and gives one entry per CDR3 protein, without DNA. This sample contains tens of thousands of distinct CDR3 sequences. The material sequenced was naive CXCR3+ CD8+ T cells from blood. The receptors come from a human donor in good health. Some clones in this sample may be carry-over from other donors' samples. Each CDR3 is given with its conserved first and last residue. The order of the fields is J gene, V gene, CDR3 protein.

j_gene: TRBJ2-2; v_gene: TRBV28; CDR3aa: CASSPLGLDTGELFF
j_gene: TRBJ2-1; v_gene: TRBV27; CDR3aa: CASSLPDPDNEQFF
j_gene: TRBJ2-2; v_gene: TRBV25-1; CDR3aa: CASSGLNTGELFF
j_gene: TRBJ2-1; v_gene: TRBV3-1; CDR3aa: CASSQGAAGENEQFF
j_gene: TRBJ2-3; v_gene: TRBV13; CDR3aa: CASSATLREDTQYF
j_gene: TRBJ2-5; v_gene: TRBV28; CDR3aa: CASSSPSLTDQETQYF
j_gene: TRBJ1-1; v_gene: TRBV20-1; CDR3aa: CSVTDRGGIATEAFF
j_gene: TRBJ2-5; v_gene: TRBV5-1; CDR3aa: CASSSPGLAGQETQYF
j_gene: TRBJ1-2; v_gene: TRBV12-3/TRBV12-4; CDR3aa: CASSRGTVGYTF
j_gene: TRBJ1-2; v_gene: TRBV3-1; CDR3aa: CASSHELKGGYGYTF
j_gene: TRBJ2-7; v_gene: TRBV12-3/TRBV12-4; CDR3aa: CASSTGGSYEQYF
j_gene: TRBJ2-2; v_gene: TRBV29-1; CDR3aa: CSIQLMNTGELFF
j_gene: TRBJ2-7; v_gene: TRBV10-3; CDR3aa: CAISELGTGLLYYEQYF
j_gene: TRBJ1-2; v_gene: TRBV7-8; CDR3aa: CASSLTADGYTF
j_gene: TRBJ2-3; v_gene: TRBV7-2; CDR3aa: CASSFGARATDTQYF
j_gene: TRBJ2-5; v_gene: TRBV7-7; CDR3aa: CASSLSGGIGETQYF
j_gene: TRBJ2-3; v_gene: TRBV28; CDR3aa: CASSSQGGTDTQYF
j_gene: TRBJ2-7; v_gene: TRBV14; CDR3aa: CASSLTSGYTYEQYF
j_gene: TRBJ2-1; v_gene: TRBV7-2; CDR3aa: CASSLAGLAGYNEQFF
j_gene: TRBJ2-5; v_gene: TRBV15; CDR3aa: CATSRGTVGETQYF
j_gene: TRBJ2-1; v_gene: TRBV5-1; CDR3aa: CATNREDNEQFF
j_gene: TRBJ1-1; v_gene: TRBV6-2/TRBV6-3; CDR3aa: CASSEQGMNTEAFF
j_gene: TRBJ2-1; v_gene: TRBV18; CDR3aa: CASSPNDLAGPSNEQFF
j_gene: TRBJ2-3; v_gene: TRBV4-1; CDR3aa: CASSQGSGGADTQYF
j_gene: TRBJ2-3; v_gene: TRBV7-2; CDR3aa: CASSPAPLGDTQYF
j_gene: TRBJ2-7; v_gene: TRBV19; CDR3aa: CASSPGTASYEQYF
j_gene: TRBJ1-2; v_gene: TRBV7-6; CDR3aa: CASSPRQTGFYGYTF
j_gene: TRBJ2-5; v_gene: TRBV10-2; CDR3aa: CASSATSGQETQYF
j_gene: TRBJ2-7; v_gene: TRBV14; CDR3aa: CASSQGGGGVYEQYF
j_gene: TRBJ2-1; v_gene: TRBV9; CDR3aa: CASSVGIAGGRSSPHEQFF
j_gene: TRBJ2-1; v_gene: TRBV5-1; CDR3aa: CASSTRQGRDYNEQFF
j_gene: TRBJ2-7; v_gene: TRBV14; CDR3aa: CASSQARLTPHEQYF
j_gene: TRBJ1-4; v_gene: TRBV29-1; CDR3aa: CSVAGQVDEKLFF
j_gene: TRBJ2-5; v_gene: TRBV6-5; CDR3aa: CASSYVAGETQYF
j_gene: TRBJ2-7; v_gene: TRBV28; CDR3aa: CASRKKVETASYEQYF
j_gene: TRBJ1-3; v_gene: TRBV14; CDR3aa: CASSQDRGTGNTIYF
j_gene: TRBJ2-5; v_gene: TRBV7-9; CDR3aa: CASSLISETQYF
j_gene: TRBJ2-1; v_gene: TRBV18; CDR3aa: CASSPSAYNEQFF
j_gene: TRBJ2-5; v_gene: TRBV28; CDR3aa: CASSLVTSGRTQYF
j_gene: TRBJ2-1; v_gene: TRBV7-6; CDR3aa: CASSPNVKGNEQFF
j_gene: TRBJ1-1; v_gene: TRBV7-9; CDR3aa: CASSSSPGQKTEAFF
j_gene: TRBJ2-5; v_gene: TRBV20-1; CDR3aa: CSARDGTGSETQYF
j_gene: TRBJ1-1; v_gene: TRBV7-6; CDR3aa: CASSLESGWEEAFF
j_gene: TRBJ2-1; v_gene: TRBV2; CDR3aa: CASPRGTGVNEQFF
j_gene: TRBJ1-1; v_gene: TRBV29-1; CDR3aa: CSVETGPGRLNTEAFF
j_gene: TRBJ2-1; v_gene: TRBV4-3; CDR3aa: CASSHFASSYNEQFF
j_gene: TRBJ2-7; v_gene: TRBV29-1; CDR3aa: CSVESWVPGSSYEQYF
j_gene: TRBJ2-1; v_gene: TRBV19; CDR3aa: CASSIVPGGGGEQFF
j_gene: TRBJ2-3; v_gene: TRBV7-9; CDR3aa: CASSLELLGHHTDTQYF
j_gene: TRBJ2-7; v_gene: TRBV7-2; CDR3aa: CASSFLSYEQYF
j_gene: TRBJ2-1; v_gene: TRBV20-1; CDR3aa: CSAIQYFSRYNEQFF
j_gene: TRBJ2-1; v_gene: TRBV12-3/TRBV12-4; CDR3aa: CASSYGAVGVMEQFF
j_gene: TRBJ2-1; v_gene: TRBV28; CDR3aa: CASSLAAPLEQFF
j_gene: TRBJ2-1; v_gene: TRBV7-6; CDR3aa: CASSWAAGPNEQFF
j_gene: TRBJ2-3; v_gene: TRBV7-8; CDR3aa: CASSMRPGQTTDTQYF
j_gene: TRBJ2-5; v_gene: TRBV7-9; CDR3aa: CASSLVGEGQETQYF
j_gene: TRBJ1-3; v_gene: TRBV7-2; CDR3aa: CASSLPTSGNTIYF